A selection of T cell receptor beta chains follows, all from one sample in a study of blood T cell repertoires in COVID-19. Method: immunoSEQ multiplex PCR; TCRdb's copy keeps in-frame clones and lacks some. This table has about 120,000 clones, about 82% appearing once. Sequencing used peripheral blood. These receptors originate from a man between 60 and 75 years old with active or convalescent COVID-19. Both conserved end residues are part of each CDR3. D genes are given only for firm matches. Only some rows state a clone size, as once, few, many or a class for expanded clones.

TGTGCCACCGGGACAGGGGATGTTCGAGCTTTCTTT	CATGTGDVRAFF	TRBV5-4	TRBD1	.	TRBJ1-1
TGTGCCAGCAGTGTAGCGGAAACAGATACGCAGTATTTT	CASSVAETDTQYF	TRBV6-4	.	few	TRBJ2-3
TGTGCCATCAGTAGACAGGATTCCTACGAGCAGTACTTC	CAISRQDSYEQYF	TRBV10-3	.	few	TRBJ2-7
TGCGCCAGCAGCTTTGCTTTGGGGGGATACAATGAGCAGTTCTTC	CASSFALGGYNEQFF	TRBV5-1	.	.	TRBJ2-1
TGCGCCAGCAGATCCGGGACAGGCGACGAGACCCAGTACTTC	CASRSGTGDETQYF	TRBV5-1	TRBD1	.	TRBJ2-5
TGTGCCAGTAGTCGGGACAGGGACTCCTACAATGAGCAGTTCTTC	CASSRDRDSYNEQFF	TRBV19	TRBD1	.	TRBJ2-1
TGTGCCAGCGGAGGGGGGGTCACCACAGATACGCAGTATTTT	CASGGGVTTDTQYF	TRBV6-5	.	.	TRBJ2-3
TGTGCCAGCTCCCGGGAGGGGGCGCGAGGCTACACCTTC	CASSREGARGYTF	TRBV7-3	TRBD1	few	TRBJ1-2
TGTGCCAGCAGCTTAGTAGGTCTAGCGGGACTCACCGGGGAGCTGTTTTTT	CASSLVGLAGLTGELFF	TRBV11-2	TRBD2	few	TRBJ2-2
TGTGCCAGCAGAACGGACAGGGATAATGAAAAACTGTTTTTT	CASRTDRDNEKLFF	TRBV27	TRBD1	.	TRBJ1-4
TGTGCCAGCAGCAGTTTTCCTAGCCGGGATGAGCAGTTCTTC	CASSSFPSRDEQFF	TRBV6-5	.	.	TRBJ2-1
TGTGCCAGCAGTTTAGTTAGCGAGCAGTACTTC	CASSLVSEQYF	TRBV28	.	.	TRBJ2-7
TGCGCCAGCAGCCCGGCCTTGAGGGACAGCTCCTACAATGAGCAGTTCTTC	CASSPALRDSSYNEQFF	TRBV4-3	TRBD1	once	TRBJ2-1
TGTGCCAGCAACTCGCTCGGGAACACTGAAGCTTTCTTT	CASNSLGNTEAFF	TRBV6-5	.	.	TRBJ1-1
TGTGCCACCAGTGATGATAGGCGGCGAGCTTTCTTT	CATSDDRRRAFF	TRBV24-1	.	.	TRBJ1-1
TGTGCCACCAGTGAGGCTAGCGGCAATGAGCAGTTCTTC	CATSEASGNEQFF	TRBV24-1	TRBD2	.	TRBJ2-1
TGTGCCAGCAGTAAAAACTCTGGGGCCAACGTCCTGACTTTC	CASSKNSGANVLTF	TRBV7-2	.	.	TRBJ2-6
TGTGCCAGCAGCCCAAACTATCAGGGGAGACGTGGGACCCAGTACTTC	CASSPNYQGRRGTQYF	TRBV9	.	.	TRBJ2-5
TGTGCCAGCAGCTCCCAACCCCAGGGGGTGGATACGCAGTATTTT	CASSSQPQGVDTQYF	TRBV7-2	TRBD1	.	TRBJ2-3
TGTGCCAGCAGCCCCGGACAGGGTGGCTACGAGCAGTACTTC	CASSPGQGGYEQYF	TRBV9	TRBD1	once	TRBJ2-7
TGTGCCTGGAGAGGCACCGGGAACCTCAGGGAGCTGTTTTTT	CAWRGTGNLRELFF	TRBV30	.	.	TRBJ2-2
TGTGCCAGCCGGCGAGCGGGAGGGCCGGGCGGGGAGCTGTTTTTT	CASRRAGGPGGELFF	TRBV27	TRBD2	.	TRBJ2-2
TGTGCCAGCAGCTCATACATGCTAGCGGGAGGACACAATGAGCAGTTCTTC	CASSSYMLAGGHNEQFF	TRBV7-2	TRBD2	.	TRBJ2-1
TGTGCCAGCAGGCCCCTAGCGGGAGGGAACACCGGGGAGCTGTTTTTT	CASRPLAGGNTGELFF	TRBV6-6	TRBD2	.	TRBJ2-2
TGCGCCAGCAGCCAAGGTTCGGGAGGGCCGTTCGAGCAGTACTTC	CASSQGSGGPFEQYF	TRBV4-3	TRBD2	.	TRBJ2-7
TGTGCCAGCAGTAGACTACGGAACACCGGGGAGCTGTTTTTT	CASSRLRNTGELFF	TRBV5-4	.	.	TRBJ2-2
TGTGCCAACTCGCCTAGCGGCCAAGGCGACAATGAGCAGTTCTTC	CANSPSGQGDNEQFF	TRBV2	TRBD2	.	TRBJ2-1
TGTGCCAGCCGGGGACTAGCGGGGCAAGAGACCCAGTACTTC	CASRGLAGQETQYF	TRBV2	TRBD2	.	TRBJ2-5
TGTGCCAGTACTAGCGCATCTACTAGCACAGATACACAGTATTTT	CASTSASTSTDTQYF	TRBV28	TRBD2	.	TRBJ2-3
TGCGCCAGCAGCGACGGGACAGGGGATGAAAAACTGTTTTTT	CASSDGTGDEKLFF	TRBV5-1	TRBD1	once	TRBJ1-4
TGTGCCAGCTCACCCAAAAGAGGGGGGGACTTGATCTCTGGAAACACCATATATTTT	CASSPKRGGDLISGNTIYF	TRBV18	.	.	TRBJ1-3
TGTGCCAGCAGTTGGGGAGAGGGGACTAGCGGTAACCGGTACAATGAGCAGTTCTTC	CASSWGEGTSGNRYNEQFF	TRBV6-2/TRBV6-3	TRBD2	.	TRBJ2-1
TGTGCCATCAGCGGAACTAGCGGAGCTCCCCCCTACGAGCAGTACTTC	CAISGTSGAPPYEQYF	TRBV10-3	TRBD2	.	TRBJ2-7
TGTGCCGGACATGGGCAGGGATTCAACGAGCAGTACTTC	CAGHGQGFNEQYF	TRBV5-4	.	.	TRBJ2-7
TGTGCCAGCGACACTCGAAGGAGCACAGATACGCAGTATTTT	CASDTRRSTDTQYF	TRBV6-4	.	.	TRBJ2-3
TGCAGCGTTGAGAGGGGGAACGAGCAGTACTTC	CSVERGNEQYF	TRBV29-1	.	.	TRBJ2-7
TGCGCCAGCAGCTTAAACAGGGTTGGTGGCTACACCTTC	CASSLNRVGGYTF	TRBV5-1	.	.	TRBJ1-2
TGTGCCAGCTCGCCTAAACGACCGGGACAGGGTGGGTACGAGCAGTACTTC	CASSPKRPGQGGYEQYF	TRBV18	TRBD1	.	TRBJ2-7
TGCGCCAGCAGCCAAGCCCTCCGGACTAGAGCGGGGGAAGCCCATGAGCAGTTCTTC	CASSQALRTRAGEAHEQFF	TRBV4-3	TRBD2	once	TRBJ2-1
TGTGCCAGGATAAGGGGGCCCTATCAGCCCCAGCATTTT	CARIRGPYQPQHF	TRBV27	TRBD1	.	TRBJ1-5
TGTGCCAGCAGTTTACAGGGGAATCAGCCCCAGCATTTT	CASSLQGNQPQHF	TRBV6-5	TRBD1	.	TRBJ1-5
TGTGCCAGCAGTCTACTAGCGGGAGGGCCCAATGAGCAGTTCTTC	CASSLLAGGPNEQFF	TRBV2	TRBD2	once	TRBJ2-1
TGTGCCAGCAGCGCCCAATCGGACAGTACCTACGAGCAGTACTTC	CASSAQSDSTYEQYF	TRBV9	.	.	TRBJ2-7
TGTGCCAGCACCCAGACTAGCGGCTACGAGCAGTACTTC	CASTQTSGYEQYF	TRBV12-3/TRBV12-4	TRBD2	once	TRBJ2-7
TGCGCCAGCAGCAAAGGGGCAGGGGGAATGGAAAAACTGTTTTTT	CASSKGAGGMEKLFF	TRBV4-1	TRBD1	.	TRBJ1-4
TGTGCCAGCAGCTTGGACAGTGGAGGTCAGCCCCAGCATTTT	CASSLDSGGQPQHF	TRBV7-8	.	.	TRBJ1-5
TGTGCCACCAGTGAATCGGGAGGGCCGTACAATGAGCAGTTCTTC	CATSESGGPYNEQFF	TRBV24-1	TRBD2	.	TRBJ2-1
TGTGCCAGCAGAGCCCGGGACAGGGCCCACAATGAGCAGTTCTTC	CASRARDRAHNEQFF	TRBV28	TRBD1	.	TRBJ2-1
TGTGCCAGCAGTGTAAACTCGGGGGCCTACAATGAGCAGTTCTTC	CASSVNSGAYNEQFF	TRBV2	.	.	TRBJ2-1
TGTGCCAGCAGTCCGGCCCTGGGGCATCAGCCCCAGCATTTT	CASSPALGHQPQHF	TRBV28	.	many	TRBJ1-5
TGTGCCTGGAGTCCGGGGGGGCAGGGAGGGTCACCCCTCCACTTT	CAWSPGGQGGSPLHF	TRBV30	.	.	TRBJ1-6